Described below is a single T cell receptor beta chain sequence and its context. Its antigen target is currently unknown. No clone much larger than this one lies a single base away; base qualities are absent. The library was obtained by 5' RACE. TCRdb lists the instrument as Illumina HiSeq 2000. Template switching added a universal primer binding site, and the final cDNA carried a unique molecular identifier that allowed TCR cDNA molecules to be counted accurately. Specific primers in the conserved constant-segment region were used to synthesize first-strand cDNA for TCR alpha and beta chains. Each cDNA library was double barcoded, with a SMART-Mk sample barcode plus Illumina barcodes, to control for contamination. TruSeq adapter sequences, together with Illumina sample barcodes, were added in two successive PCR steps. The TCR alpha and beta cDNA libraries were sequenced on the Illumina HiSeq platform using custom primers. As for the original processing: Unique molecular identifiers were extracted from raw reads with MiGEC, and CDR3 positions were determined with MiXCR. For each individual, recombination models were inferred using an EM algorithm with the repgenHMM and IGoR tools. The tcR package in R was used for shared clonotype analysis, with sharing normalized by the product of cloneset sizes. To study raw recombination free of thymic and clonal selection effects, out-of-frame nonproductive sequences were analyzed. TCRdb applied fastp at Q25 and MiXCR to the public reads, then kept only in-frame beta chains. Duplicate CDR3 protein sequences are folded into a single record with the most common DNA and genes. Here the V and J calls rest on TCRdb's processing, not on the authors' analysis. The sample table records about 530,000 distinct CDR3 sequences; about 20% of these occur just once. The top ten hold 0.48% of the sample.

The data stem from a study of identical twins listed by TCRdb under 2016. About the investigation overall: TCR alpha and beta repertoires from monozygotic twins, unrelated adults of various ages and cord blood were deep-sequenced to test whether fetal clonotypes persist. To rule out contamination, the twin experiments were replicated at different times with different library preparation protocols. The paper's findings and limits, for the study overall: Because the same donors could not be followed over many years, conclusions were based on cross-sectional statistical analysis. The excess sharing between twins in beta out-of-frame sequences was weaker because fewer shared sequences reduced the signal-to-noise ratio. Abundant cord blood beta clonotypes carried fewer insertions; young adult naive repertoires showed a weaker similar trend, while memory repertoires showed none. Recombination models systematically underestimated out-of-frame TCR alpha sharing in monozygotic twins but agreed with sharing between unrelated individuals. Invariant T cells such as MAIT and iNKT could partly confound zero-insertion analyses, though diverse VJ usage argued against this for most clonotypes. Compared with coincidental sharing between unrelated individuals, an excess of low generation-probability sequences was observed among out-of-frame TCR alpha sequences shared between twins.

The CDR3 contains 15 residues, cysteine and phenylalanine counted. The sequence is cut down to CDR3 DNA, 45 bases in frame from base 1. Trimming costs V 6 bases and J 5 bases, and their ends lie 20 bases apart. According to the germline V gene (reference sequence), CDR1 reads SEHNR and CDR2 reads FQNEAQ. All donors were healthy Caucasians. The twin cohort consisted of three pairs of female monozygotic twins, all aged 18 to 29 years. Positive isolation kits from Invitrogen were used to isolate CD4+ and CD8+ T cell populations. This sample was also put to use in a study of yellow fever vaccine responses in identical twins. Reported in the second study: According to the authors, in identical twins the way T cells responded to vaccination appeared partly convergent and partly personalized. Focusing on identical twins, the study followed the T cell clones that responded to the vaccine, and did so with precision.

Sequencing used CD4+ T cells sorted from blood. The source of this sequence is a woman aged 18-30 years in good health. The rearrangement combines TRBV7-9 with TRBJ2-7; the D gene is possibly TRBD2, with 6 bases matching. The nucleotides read TGTGCCAGCAGAAGGGAAGTTGGGGGGTCCCACGAGCAGTACTTC. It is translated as CASRREVGGSHEQYF.